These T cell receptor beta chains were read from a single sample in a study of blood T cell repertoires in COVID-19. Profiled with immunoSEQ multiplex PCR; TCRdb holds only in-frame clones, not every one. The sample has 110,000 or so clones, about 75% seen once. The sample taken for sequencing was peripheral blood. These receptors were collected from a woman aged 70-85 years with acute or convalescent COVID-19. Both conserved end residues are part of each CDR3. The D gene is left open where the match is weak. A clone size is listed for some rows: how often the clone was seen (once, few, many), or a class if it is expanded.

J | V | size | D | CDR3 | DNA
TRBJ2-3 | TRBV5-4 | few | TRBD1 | CASGDSLTDTQYF | TGTGCCAGCGGGGACAGTCTTACAGATACGCAGTATTTT
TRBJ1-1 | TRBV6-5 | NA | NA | CASSYSIAPNTEAFF | TGTGCCAGCAGTTACTCGATAGCCCCGAACACTGAAGCTTTCTTT
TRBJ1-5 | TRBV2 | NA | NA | CASSVLRQPQHF | TGTGCCAGCAGCGTTTTGAGACAGCCCCAGCATTTT
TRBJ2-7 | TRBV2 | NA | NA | CARQQGTEQYF | TGTGCCCGACAACAGGGAACCGAGCAGTACTTC
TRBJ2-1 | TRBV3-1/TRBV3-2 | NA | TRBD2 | CASSQELAGGNEQFF | TGTGCCAGCAGCCAAGAACTAGCGGGGGGCAATGAGCAGTTCTTC
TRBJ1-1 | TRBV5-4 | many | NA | CASNDLGGLGNTEAFF | TGTGCCAGCAATGACCTTGGCGGCCTGGGGAACACTGAAGCTTTCTTT
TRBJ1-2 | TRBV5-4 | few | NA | CASSLGDRIYGYTF | TGTGCCAGCAGCTTGGGAGACAGGATCTATGGCTACACCTTC
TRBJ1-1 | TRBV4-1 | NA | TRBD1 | CASSQGSTGELNTEAFF | TGCGCCAGCAGCCAGGGATCGACAGGGGAACTCAACACTGAAGCTTTCTTT
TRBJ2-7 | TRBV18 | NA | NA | CASSPSSYEQYF | TGTGCCAGCTCACCGAGCTCCTACGAGCAGTACTTC
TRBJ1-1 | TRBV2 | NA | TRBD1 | CASSRTGGNTEAFF | TGTGCCAGCAGTAGGACAGGAGGGAACACTGAAGCTTTCTTT